These 18 T cell receptor beta chains were all obtained from the same sample, sequenced in a study of cytomegalovirus exposure and HLA in healthy donors (dated by TCRdb to between 2016 and 2019). Library creation used the immunoSEQ multiplex PCR assay. A mixture of 60 forward primers for TCR Vbeta segments and 13 reverse primers for TCR Jbeta segments was used in the multiplex PCR. Held by TCRdb, this immuneACCESS table contains in-frame sequences only and omits some clones. Under half of the omission traces to an unresolved V gene where checked; the cause of the rest is unknown. The sample data list 200,000 to 250,000 clones, and 60% to 80% of these were observed just once. Approximately 3.8% of the sample is held by the ten biggest clonotypes. The sequenced sample was PBMCs. The source of these receptors is a male donor in good health and CMV-seronegative.

CDR3 DNA: TGTGCCACCAGCAGACCCCTGGGGGGGAGAGGGGCCAACGTCCTGACTTTC. Its translation: CATSRPLGGRGANVLTF. The gene calls are TRBV15 and TRBJ2-6, with 7 bases that match TRBD2. Germline CDR1 is LNHNV and CDR2 is YYDKDF (reference sequence). With V trimmed by 2 bases and J by 4 bases, 8 bases remained unmatched. The CDR3 is made up of 17 amino acids.

The V call is TRBV2, the J call TRBJ2-7; 7 bases map to TRBD1. V trimming: 7 bases; J trimming: 3 bases; junction bases outside the gene matches: 9. The CDR3 contains 14 residues. The germline gives CDR1 SNHLY, CDR2 FYNNEI. The CDR3 bases are TGTGCCAGCACCTTAAAAAGGGACAGCTACGAGCAGTACTTC. It codes for CASTLKRDSYEQYF. The complete variable domain, with remaining parts taken from reference TRBV2 and TRBJ2-7, reads EPEVTQTPSHQVTQMGQEVILRCVPISNHLYFYWYRQILGQKVEFLVSFYNNEISEKSEIFDDQFSVERPDGSNFTLKIRSTKLEDSAMYFCASTLKRDSYEQYFGPGTRLTVT.

This clone was counted a few times. The gene calls are TRBV7-6 and TRBJ2-5; TRBD1 aligns across 8 bases. Germline CDR1 SGHVS, CDR2 FNYEAQ. This CDR3 is 14 amino acids long. V shed 3 bases, J shed 4 bases, and the junction held 4 bases outside the gene matches. The CDR3 bases are TGTGCCAGCAGCTTCCCAGGGGGCCCAGAGACCCAGTACTTC. It yields the protein CASSFPGGPETQYF.

In DNA, the CDR3 is TGTGCCAGCAGTTCCACAGGGATGAATGAAAAACTGTTTTTT. Translating it yields CASSSTGMNEKLFF. The chain links TRBV27 to TRBJ1-4; D may be TRBD1 (6 bases). Germline V gene sequence: CDR1 MNHEY, CDR2 SMNVEV (reference sequence). The V end was cut by 4 bases, the J end by 5 bases, with 11 bases between. This CDR3 spans 14 amino acids.

This rearrangement joins TRBV7-9 to TRBJ1-1; D is possibly TRBD1 (5 bases). Germline V CDR1 and CDR2: SEHNR, FQNEAQ (reference sequence). V shed 5 bases and J shed 2 bases, with 18 bases lying between them. CDR3 length equals 16 residues. The CDR3 loop reads CASSDHQHQGNTEAFF. CDR3 bases: TGTGCCAGCAGCGATCATCAGCACCAGGGAAACACTGAAGCTTTCTTT. The full variable domain, its missing parts supplied by reference TRBV7-9 and TRBJ1-1, is DTGVSQNPRHKITKRGQNVTFRCDPISEHNRLYWYRQTLGQGPEFLTYFQNEAQLEKSRLLSDRFSAERPKGSFSTLEIQRTEQGDSAMYLCASSDHQHQGNTEAFFGQGTRLTVV.

V is TRBV2 and J is TRBJ2-5; 8 nucleotides match TRBD2. Germline CDR1 is SNHLY and CDR2 is FYNNEI. V was pared by 2 bases and J by 8 bases, with 16 bases of the junction left unmatched. This CDR3 comprises 17 residues. The DNA of the CDR3 is TGTGCCAGCAGTGAATGGGCTAGCGGGCCCCCCTTAAATACCCAGTACTTC. This sequence encodes CASSEWASGPPLNTQYF.

The chain joins TRBV7-2 to TRBJ2-5; 10 bases line up with TRBD2. The CDR3 length is 16 residues. The junction had 7 bases not matched to a gene; V was cut back by 0 bases and J by 6 bases. Germline CDR1 reads SGHTA; CDR2 reads FQGNSA. Here the CDR3 DNA reads TGTGCCAGCAGCTTAGCGCTAGCGGGAGTTCGGAAGACCCAGTACTTC. Its protein product is CASSLALAGVRKTQYF.

V gene TRBV28 combines with J gene TRBJ2-5; D is ambiguous. Trimming pared 2 bases from V and 0 bases from J, leaving 7 bases between. Germline assignment: CDR1 MDHEN and CDR2 SYDVKM. The CDR3 has 14 amino acids. This chain's CDR3 is CASSLEINQETQYF. Here the CDR3 DNA reads TGTGCCAGCAGTTTAGAGATCAACCAAGAGACCCAGTACTTC. Together with reference TRBV28 and TRBJ2-5, the CDR3 gives the full variable domain: DVKVTQSSRYLVKRTGEKVFLECVQDMDHENMFWYRQDPGLGLRLIYFSYDVKMKEKGDIPEGYSVSREKKERFSLILESASTNQTSMYLCASSLEINQETQYFGPGTRLLVL.

The genes are TRBV19 and TRBJ2-1; TRBD2 matches 10 bases. V lost 6 bases, J lost 4 bases, and 3 bases stayed unmatched. Germline V gives CDR1 LNHDA, CDR2 SQIVND (reference sequence). The length of the CDR3 is 14 residues. CDR3 residues: CASRTSGRYNEQFF. The CDR3 nucleotides are TGTGCCAGTAGGACTAGCGGGCGATACAATGAGCAGTTCTTC.

The chain employs TRBV6-1 and TRBJ2-7; tentative D call: TRBD1 (5 bases). The CDR3 totals 13 residues. Trimming pared 6 bases from V and 1 base from J, leaving 10 bases between. Germline lookup yields CDR1 MNHNS and CDR2 SASEGT. For the CDR3, the DNA is TGTGCCAGCAGGGCGACAGTTTCCTACGAGCAGTACTTC. Encoded protein: CASRATVSYEQYF.

This sequence joins TRBV19 and TRBJ2-5, with 12 bases matching TRBD2. The CDR3 consists of 17 residues. CDR1 is LNHDA and CDR2 is SQIVND in the germline V gene (reference sequence). J was trimmed by 4 bases and V by 6 bases; bases with no gene match: 12. CDR3 DNA: TGTGCCAGTAGGACTAGCGGGAGCTGGAGCCGAGGAGAGACCCAGTACTTC. Translation: CASRTSGSWSRGETQYF.

This chain uses TRBV30 with TRBJ2-7; D is perhaps TRBD2 (5 bases). V lost 0 bases, J lost 6 bases, and 15 bases lay in between. The CDR3 loop spans 14 amino acids. Looked up from germline, CDR1 is GTSNPN and CDR2 is SVGIG (reference sequence). CDR3 sequence (DNA): TGTGCCTGGAGTGTACTGGCTAGTCGGGGCGAGCAGTACTTC. The encoded protein is CAWSVLASRGEQYF.

The genes are TRBV5-4 and TRBJ2-7; D is possibly TRBD1 (5 bases). The V end was cut by 3 bases, the J end by 0 bases, with 16 bases between. CDR1 SGHNT and CDR2 YYREEE come from the germline V gene (reference sequence). The CDR3 is made up of 16 amino acids. CDR3 nucleotide sequence: TGTGCCAGCAGCTGGGGCGGCGGCGGAAGCTCCTACGAGCAGTACTTC. As protein: CASSWGGGGSSYEQYF.

The genes are TRBV6-1 and TRBJ2-1, with 8 bases that match TRBD1. CDR3 size: 13 residues. Germline CDR1 reads MNHNS; CDR2 reads SASEGT. J lost 9 bases, V lost 5 bases, and 6 bases had no gene match. The CDR3 loop reads CASSRQGFTEQFF. DNA of the CDR3: TGTGCCAGCAGTAGACAGGGGTTTACTGAGCAGTTCTTC.

The chain couples TRBV29-1 to TRBJ2-5; 10 bases agree with TRBD2. The germline CDR1 and CDR2 sequences are SQVTM and ANQGSEA. The trim removed 7 bases at V and 5 bases at J, leaving 7 bases unmatched. This CDR3 contains 13 residues. The CDR3 bases are TGCAGCGCTAGCGGGGGCCAAGGGGAGACCCAGTACTTC. It codes for CSASGGQGETQYF.

This clone came up a few times. The chain recombines TRBV11-2 with TRBJ1-5, with a possible D match to TRBD1 (5 bases). The V end lost 8 bases, the J end lost 0 bases, and 20 bases lay between the germline ends. Looked up from germline, CDR1 is SGHAT and CDR2 is FQNNGV. The CDR3 consists of 17 residues. CDR3 residues: CASGRGTLSYSNQPQHF. CDR3 nucleotide sequence: TGTGCCAGCGGACGGGGGACCCTCTCATATAGCAATCAGCCCCAGCATTTT.

This chain joins TRBV19 and TRBJ1-1; D is possibly TRBD1 (5 bases). The CDR3 consists of 16 residues. From germline, CDR1 is LNHDA and CDR2 SQIVND (reference sequence). Trimming removed 4 bases from V and 3 bases from J, with 18 bases in between. The CDR3 loop is CASSTGRDSRHTEAFF. The CDR3 DNA is TGTGCCAGTAGTACCGGCCGCGACAGCCGTCACACTGAAGCTTTCTTT.

The chain carries TRBV13 and TRBJ2-4; 8 bases are a match to TRBD1. The CDR3 has 14 amino acids. The trim removed 5 bases at V and 7 bases at J, leaving 7 bases unmatched. The germline V gene encodes CDR1 PRHDT and CDR2 FYEKMQ (reference sequence). CDR3: CASSLQGERNIQYF. CDR3 nucleotides: TGTGCCAGCAGCCTACAGGGGGAGCGGAACATTCAGTACTTC. The full variable domain, in which reference TRBV13 and TRBJ2-4 provide the parts outside the CDR3, is AAGVIQSPRHLIKEKRETATLKCYPIPRHDTVYWYQQGPGQDPQFLISFYEKMQSDKGSIPDRFSAQQFSDYHSELNMSSLELGDSALYFCASSLQGERNIQYFGAGTRLSVL.